The clone carrying this T cell receptor beta chain was found once. The investigators split CD4+ cells into a CD45RA+ naive subset and a CD45RA-negative memory subset. Germline V gives CDR1 SGHRS, CDR2 YFSETQ. Germline trimming cut 6 bases from V and 0 bases from J; bases unmatched to any gene: 3. The CDR3 loop spans 14 amino acids. The data stem from a study of shared clonotypes between healthy human individuals. The assay was carried out at the deep level. Libraries were prepared by immunoSEQ multiplex PCR; TCRdb keeps only in-frame clonotypes and omits some of them. The data contain about a million clones, about 75% of them seen just once; the ten biggest clones take up around 1.4%.

This clonotype was sampled from a man aged 18 to 29 in good health. The chain is built from TRBV5-1 and TRBJ2-5, with TRBD2 matching 9 bases. Specimen: memory CD4+ T cells sorted from blood. Indicated subset: CD45RA-negative fraction. The CDR3 region is CASTPSGNQETQYF. The CDR3 DNA is TGCGCCAGCACCCCTAGCGGGAACCAAGAGACCCAGTACTTC. The variable domain in full, with the rest retrieved from reference TRBV5-1 and TRBJ2-5, is KAGVTQTPRYLIKTRGQQVTLSCSPISGHRSVSWYQQTPGQGLQFLFEYFSETQRNKGNFPGRFSGRQFSNSRSEMNVSTLELGDSALYLCASTPSGNQETQYFGPGTRLLVL.